These 9 T cell receptor beta chains share one sample of origin, sequenced in a study of early T cells in non-severe SARS-CoV-2 infection. TCRdb reanalysed the 5' RACE reads using MiXCR and keeps one entry per CDR3 protein. The sample yields around 63,000 distinct CDR3 sequences, 10% to 15% seen once. What was sequenced was whole blood. All receptors come from an adult who was a healthcare worker with PCR-confirmed SARS-CoV-2 infection or an uninfected control (not recorded which).

The sample holds many counts of this clonotype. One junction end disagrees with the germline gene, perhaps due to a read error. This CDR3 is CASTLRPGGLNEQFF. The CDR3 DNA reads as TGCGCCAGCACCTTGCGGCCCGGGGGGCTGAATGAGCAGTTCTTC. The chain links TRBV5-1 to TRBJ2-1; the D gene is possibly TRBD2 (7 bases). Germline V gene data show CDR1 as SGHRS and CDR2 as YFSETQ. The CDR3 spans 15 residues. Using reference TRBV5-1 and TRBJ2-1 for the parts outside the CDR3, the full variable domain is KAGVTQTPRYLIKTRGQQVTLSCSPISGHRSVSWYQQTPGQGLQFLFEYFSETQRNKGNFPGRFSGRQFSNSRSEMNVSTLELGDSALYLCASTLRPGGLNEQFFGPGTRLTVL.

There are a few counts of this clonotype. The chain couples TRBV30 to TRBJ1-6, with 7 bases fitting TRBD1. Germline V gene data show CDR1 as GTSNPN and CDR2 as SVGIG (reference sequence). The CDR3 length is 14 residues. The V segment lost 3 bases and the J segment 9 bases; nucleotides outside the gene matches: 8. CDR3 in amino acids: CAWSEGGLGSPLHF. The DNA of the CDR3 is TGTGCCTGGAGCGAAGGGGGCTTGGGTTCACCCCTCCACTTT.

This clonotype was seen ten or more times. CDR3 in amino acids: CASSLNRGLFETQYF. CDR3 DNA: TGTGCCAGCAGTTTAAACAGGGGGCTGTTCGAGACCCAGTACTTC. The chain is built from TRBV12-3 or TRBV12-4 and TRBJ2-5; 9 bases line up with TRBD1. This CDR3 is 15 amino acids long. Unmatched junction bases numbered 6, after V lost 2 bases and J lost 5 bases.

The gene calls are TRBV20-1 and TRBJ1-5, with D unresolved. Trimming pared 1 base from V and 0 bases from J, leaving 10 bases between. The CDR3 extends over 15 amino acids. Germline assignment: CDR1 DFQATT and CDR2 SNEGSKA (reference sequence). As DNA, the CDR3 is TGCAGTGCTAGAGGACCCTGGAGTAGCAATCAGCCCCAGCATTTT. It translates to CSARGPWSSNQPQHF.

This chain joins TRBV5-1 and TRBJ1-1; no reliable D call. The CDR3 runs 12 residues. V lost 3 bases to trimming and J lost 4 bases, with 7 bases between them. The germline gives CDR1 SGHRS, CDR2 YFSETQ. CDR3 loop: CASSSGATEAFF. Here the CDR3 DNA reads TGCGCCAGCAGCTCGGGAGCCACTGAAGCTTTCTTT. Using reference TRBV5-1 and TRBJ1-1 for the parts outside the CDR3, the full variable domain is KAGVTQTPRYLIKTRGQQVTLSCSPISGHRSVSWYQQTPGQGLQFLFEYFSETQRNKGNFPGRFSGRQFSNSRSEMNVSTLELGDSALYLCASSSGATEAFFGQGTRLTVV.

This clonotype was found a few times. V and J are TRBV25-1 and TRBJ2-5; D is unresolved. This CDR3 is 14 amino acids long. V was cut by 8 bases and J by 3 bases, with 16 bases left in between. CDR1 and CDR2 (germline): MGHDK, SYGVNS. The CDR3 region has the DNA TGTGCCAGCCGAGATCCCGGCCGCAAAGAGACCCAGTACTTC. Residues: CASRDPGRKETQYF.

J is TRBJ1-4 and V is TRBV20-1; TRBD1 matches at 7 bases. Germline V gene lookup returns CDR1 DFQATT and CDR2 SNEGSKA (reference sequence). The CDR3 is 14 residues long. V shed 6 bases and J 7 bases; nucleotides not matched to a gene: 11. The CDR3 DNA is TGCAGTGCAAACCTACAGGGGTATACTGAAAAACTGTTTTTT. It translates to CSANLQGYTEKLFF.

This clonotype was recorded many times. The rearrangement joins TRBV20-1 to TRBJ2-5; D may be TRBD2 (5 bases). Per the germline V gene, CDR1 is DFQATT and CDR2 is SNEGSKA (reference sequence). Trimming removed 6 bases from V and 4 bases from J, with 15 bases in between. The CDR3 length is 13 residues. The chain's CDR3 is CSATQLVSETQYF. The CDR3 bases are TGCAGTGCGACTCAACTAGTCTCAGAGACCCAGTACTTC.

This chain joins TRBV27 and TRBJ2-6, with a possible D match to TRBD1 (6 bases). V was pared by 0 bases and J by 0 bases, with 6 bases between. The germline V gene encodes CDR1 MNHEY and CDR2 SMNVEV (reference sequence). This CDR3 is 16 amino acids long. The CDR3 loop reads CASSLSGASGANVLTF. The CDR3 DNA is TGTGCCAGCAGTTTATCGGGGGCCTCTGGGGCCAACGTCCTGACTTTC.